The clone carrying this T cell receptor beta chain was picked up a small number of times. The antigen is undetermined. This record comes from a study of beta chain features in type 1 diabetes. Looking at the study overall: Cell yields, age and gender were similar between patients and healthy donors.

Expressed TCRB transcripts were sequenced because the entire RNA isolate underwent reverse transcription. Sequencing was performed with immunoSEQ multiplex PCR; in TCRdb, only in-frame clones are kept and a portion is missing. Here the sample spans over 150,000 clones, about 13% being singletons. Study results and caveats: Insertion counts at VDJ junctions were lower in type 1 diabetes patients, who also showed more deletions there.

Isolation of CD4+ naive, central memory, regulatory and stem cell-like memory cells was achieved by sorting via CD45RO/CCR7/CD25/CD127/CD95/CD27. Specimen: central memory CD4+ T cells from blood. This receptor was identified in a woman younger than 30 in good health.

CDR3 region: CASSPRLAGGPRADTQYF. The CDR3 coding sequence is TGTGCCAGCTCACCACGGTTAGCGGGAGGGCCTAGGGCAGATACGCAGTATTTT. The chain is built from TRBV18 and TRBJ2-3; 11 nucleotides line up with TRBD2. CDR1 and CDR2 from the germline V gene are KGHSH and LQKENI. The length of the CDR3 is 18 residues. Trimming took 1 base from V and 4 from J; bases not matched to a gene: 10.